This TCR beta chain emerged from a study of blood T cell repertoires in COVID-19. Study summary: COVID-19 samples from acute and convalescent phases originated in the United States, Italy and Spain. Nucleic acid was either cDNA or gDNA, and it came from T cells, B-cell-depleted T cells, or PBMCs.

The germline V gene has CDR1 SGHNT and CDR2 YENEEA. This CDR3 has 11 amino acids. V lost 4 bases to trimming and J lost 8 bases, with 5 bases between them. How the authors handled the data: It was from reference gene primer amplification that nucleated cell counts were estimated. The assay was immunoSEQ multiplex PCR, and TCRdb's table has in-frame clones only and misses some. From that table come the V and J calls and clone size; the DNA was used to work out D and trimming. The sample includes 80,000 to 95,000 clones, around 87% of them seen just once. Sequenced material: peripheral blood. This chain links TRBV11-3 with TRBJ2-2, with D uncertain. This TCR derives from a human donor in a cohort sampled during active COVID-19. The CDR3 sequence is CASSYGGELFF. CDR3 DNA: TGTGCCAGCAGCTACGGTGGGGAGCTGTTTTTT.